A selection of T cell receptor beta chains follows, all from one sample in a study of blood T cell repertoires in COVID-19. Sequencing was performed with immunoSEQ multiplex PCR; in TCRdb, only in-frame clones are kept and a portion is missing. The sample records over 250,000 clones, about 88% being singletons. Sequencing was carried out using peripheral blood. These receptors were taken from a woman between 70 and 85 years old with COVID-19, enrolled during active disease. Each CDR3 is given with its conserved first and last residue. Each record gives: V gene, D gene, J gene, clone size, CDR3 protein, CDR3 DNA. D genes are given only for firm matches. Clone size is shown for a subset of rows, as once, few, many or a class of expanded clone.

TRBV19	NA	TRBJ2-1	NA	CASSSVEEQFF	TGTGCCAGTAGCAGCGTCGAAGAGCAGTTCTTC
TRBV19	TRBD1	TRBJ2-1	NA	CASSPRQGAILNEQFF	TGTGCCAGTAGTCCCCGACAGGGGGCTATTCTAAATGAGCAGTTCTTC
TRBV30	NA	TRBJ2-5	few	CAWSEGTRGETQYF	TGTGCCTGGAGTGAGGGAACTAGAGGGGAGACCCAGTACTTC
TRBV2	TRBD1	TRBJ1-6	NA	CASSVGQVGNSPLHF	TGTGCCAGCAGTGTCGGACAGGTGGGGAATTCACCCCTCCACTTT
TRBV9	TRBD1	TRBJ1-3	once	CASSSRQGDNSGNTIYF	TGTGCCAGCAGCTCTCGACAGGGAGACAACTCTGGAAACACCATATATTTT
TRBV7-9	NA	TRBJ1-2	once	CASTLGGGGGYTF	TGTGCCAGCACTTTAGGCGGGGGAGGCGGCTACACCTTC
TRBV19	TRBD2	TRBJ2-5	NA	CASSIGSRRAGREETQYF	TGTGCCAGTAGTATCGGCTCCCGGAGAGCGGGGAGGGAGGAGACCCAGTACTTC
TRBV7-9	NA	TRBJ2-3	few	CASSLGERVGTDTQYF	TGTGCCAGCAGCTTAGGGGAGCGCGTCGGCACAGATACGCAGTATTTT
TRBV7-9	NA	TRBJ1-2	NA	CASSFLGGGYGYTF	TGTGCCAGCAGCTTTCTAGGCGGAGGATATGGCTACACCTTC
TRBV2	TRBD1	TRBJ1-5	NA	CASTPGQGGQPQHF	TGTGCCAGCACCCCCGGACAGGGCGGGCAGCCCCAGCATTTT
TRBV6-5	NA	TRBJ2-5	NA	CASRRDIKGGETQYF	TGTGCCAGCCGACGGGACATTAAAGGGGGAGAGACCCAGTACTTC
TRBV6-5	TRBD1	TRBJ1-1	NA	CASSFGQGRTEAFF	TGTGCCAGCAGTTTCGGACAGGGGCGGACTGAAGCTTTCTTT
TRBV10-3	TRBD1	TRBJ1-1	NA	CAISESTDRERDEAFF	TGTGCCATCAGTGAGTCTACCGACAGGGAAAGAGATGAAGCTTTCTTT
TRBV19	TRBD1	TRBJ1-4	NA	CASSPRTGLGEKLFF	TGTGCCAGTAGTCCCCGGACAGGGCTTGGAGAAAAACTGTTTTTT
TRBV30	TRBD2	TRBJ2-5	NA	CASQRGSYQETQYF	TGTGCCTCTCAGCGGGGATCGTACCAAGAGACCCAGTACTTC
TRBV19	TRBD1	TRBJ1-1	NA	CASSSDRELYTEAFF	TGTGCCAGTAGTAGCGACAGGGAACTCTACACTGAAGCTTTCTTT
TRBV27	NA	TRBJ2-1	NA	CASTQGSWGEQFF	TGTGCCAGCACCCAGGGGTCCTGGGGTGAGCAGTTCTTC
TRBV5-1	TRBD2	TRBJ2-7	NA	CASSLLAGGWYEQYF	TGCGCCAGCAGCTTACTAGCGGGGGGGTGGTACGAGCAGTACTTC
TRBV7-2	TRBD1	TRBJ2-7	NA	CASSVRGTGTGAYEQYF	TGTGCCAGCAGCGTCCGCGGGACCGGGACAGGGGCCTACGAGCAGTACTTC
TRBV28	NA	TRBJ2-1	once	CASKGGGDEQFF	TGTGCCAGCAAGGGCGGGGGCGATGAGCAGTTCTTC
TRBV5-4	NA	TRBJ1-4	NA	CASQGSSDEKLFF	TGTGCCAGCCAGGGGAGTTCGGATGAAAAACTGTTTTTT
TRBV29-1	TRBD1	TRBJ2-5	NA	CSAGGETQYF	TGCAGCGCAGGGGGCGAGACCCAGTACTTC
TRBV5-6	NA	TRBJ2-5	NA	CASSLALAEETQYF	TGTGCCAGCAGCTTGGCCCTGGCAGAAGAGACCCAGTACTTC
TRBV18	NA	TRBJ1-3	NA	CASSPQTGLSGNTIYF	TGTGCCAGCTCACCTCAAACAGGGCTCTCTGGAAACACCATATATTTT
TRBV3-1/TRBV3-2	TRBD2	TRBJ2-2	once	CASSQFLAGTGELFF	TGTGCCAGCAGCCAATTCTTAGCGGGCACCGGGGAGCTGTTTTTT
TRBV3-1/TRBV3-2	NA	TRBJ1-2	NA	CASSQGGSGYGYTF	TGTGCCAGCAGCCAAGGAGGTTCGGGCTATGGCTACACCTTC
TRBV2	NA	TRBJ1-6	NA	CASRSGGNNSPLHF	TGTGCCAGCAGGTCGGGCGGGAATAATTCACCCCTCCACTTT
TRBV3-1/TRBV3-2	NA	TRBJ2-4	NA	CASSQFTAGSAKNIQYF	TGTGCCAGCAGCCAATTTACAGCGGGCTCAGCCAAAAACATTCAGTACTTC
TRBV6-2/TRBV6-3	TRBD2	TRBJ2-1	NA	CASSDRTSGTGNEQFF	TGTGCCAGCAGTGACCGGACTAGCGGTACGGGGAATGAGCAGTTCTTC
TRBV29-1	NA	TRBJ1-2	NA	CSVVTAGLYGYTF	TGCAGCGTTGTGACGGCGGGTCTATATGGCTACACCTTC
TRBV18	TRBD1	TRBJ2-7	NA	CASSRQGFYEQYF	TGTGCCAGCTCCCGACAGGGCTTCTACGAGCAGTACTTC
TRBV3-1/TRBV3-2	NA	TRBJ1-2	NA	CASSQGDGGTYGYTF	TGTGCCAGCAGCCAGGGGGACGGCGGGACGTATGGCTACACCTTC
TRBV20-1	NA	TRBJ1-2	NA	CSAKEGVGYTF	TGCAGTGCTAAAGAAGGGGTTGGCTACACCTTC
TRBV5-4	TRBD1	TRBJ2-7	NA	CASSGRQGSDEQYF	TGTGCCAGCAGTGGGCGACAGGGTAGCGACGAGCAGTACTTC
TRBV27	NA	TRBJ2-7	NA	CASSLEAEPSYEQYF	TGTGCCAGCAGTCTCGAAGCGGAGCCCTCCTACGAGCAGTACTTC
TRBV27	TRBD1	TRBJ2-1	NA	CASSLRGQIYNEQFF	TGTGCCAGCAGCCTTCGGGGACAGATATACAATGAGCAGTTCTTC
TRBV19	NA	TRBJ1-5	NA	CASTLLYRYSNQPQHF	TGTGCCAGTACTCTACTTTACAGGTATAGCAATCAGCCCCAGCATTTT
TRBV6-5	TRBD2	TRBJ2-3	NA	CASRGLAGGPTQYF	TGTGCCAGCAGGGGACTAGCGGGGGGGCCTACGCAGTATTTT
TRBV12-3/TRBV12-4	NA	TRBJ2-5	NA	CASTFTLRETQYF	TGTGCCAGCACCTTTACCCTGAGGGAGACCCAGTACTTC
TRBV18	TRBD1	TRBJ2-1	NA	CASSPGTGEREQFF	TGTGCCAGCTCACCAGGGACAGGGGAACGGGAGCAGTTCTTC
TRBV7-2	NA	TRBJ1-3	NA	CASSPARGSGNTIYF	TGTGCCAGCAGCCCAGCCCGGGGTTCTGGAAACACCATATATTTT
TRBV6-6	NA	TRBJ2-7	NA	CASSYYEIRDEQYF	TGTGCCAGCAGTTACTATGAAATACGAGACGAGCAGTACTTC
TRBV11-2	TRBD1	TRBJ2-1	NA	CASSETGGDEQFF	TGTGCCAGCAGCGAAACAGGGGGCGATGAGCAGTTCTTC
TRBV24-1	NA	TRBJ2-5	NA	CATSDPSDRLDRETQYF	TGTGCCACCAGTGACCCTAGTGACAGGTTGGACCGAGAGACCCAGTACTTC
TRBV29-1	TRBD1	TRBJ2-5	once	CSVRAGGGGETQYF	TGCAGCGTCAGGGCAGGGGGTGGGGGAGAGACCCAGTACTTC
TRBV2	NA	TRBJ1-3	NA	CASSEGQAVFNTIYF	TGTGCCAGCAGTGAAGGACAGGCGGTTTTCAACACCATATATTTT
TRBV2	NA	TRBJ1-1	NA	CASSAEGPTEAFF	TGTGCCAGCAGTGCGGAGGGTCCGACTGAAGCTTTCTTT
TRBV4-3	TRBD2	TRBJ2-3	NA	CASSLSGGAPDTQYF	TGCGCCAGCAGCCTTTCCGGGGGGGCCCCGGATACGCAGTATTTT
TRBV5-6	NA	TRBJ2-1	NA	CASSLAGLKASNEQFF	TGTGCCAGCAGCTTGGCGGGTTTAAAGGCCTCCAATGAGCAGTTCTTC
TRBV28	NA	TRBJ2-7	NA	CASSLQGIYEQYF	TGTGCCAGCAGTTTACAGGGGATCTACGAGCAGTACTTC
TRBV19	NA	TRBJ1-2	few	CASRRERGYTF	TGTGCCAGTAGGCGGGAACGTGGCTACACCTTC
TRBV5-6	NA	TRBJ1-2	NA	CASSLGGNYGYTF	TGTGCCAGCAGCTTGGGAGGAAACTATGGCTACACCTTC
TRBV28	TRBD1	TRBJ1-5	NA	CASSPGTGRNQPQHF	TGTGCCAGCAGCCCCGGGACAGGGCGAAATCAGCCCCAGCATTTT
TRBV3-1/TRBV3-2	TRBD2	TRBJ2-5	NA	CASSLIAGGTQETQYF	TGTGCCAGCAGCCTCATAGCGGGGGGGACCCAAGAGACCCAGTACTTC
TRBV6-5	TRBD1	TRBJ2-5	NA	CASSRTGLQETQYF	TGTGCCAGCAGCCGGACAGGCCTTCAAGAGACCCAGTACTTC
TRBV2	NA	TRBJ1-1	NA	CASREGGEDFF	TGTGCCAGCAGGGAGGGCGGGGAAGATTTCTTT
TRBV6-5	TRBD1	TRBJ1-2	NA	CASSYTGTGELYGYTF	TGTGCCAGCAGTTACACAGGGACAGGAGAGCTCTATGGCTACACCTTC
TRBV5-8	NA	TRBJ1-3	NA	CASSLEGQGSGNTIYF	TGTGCCAGCAGCTTGGAAGGGCAGGGGTCTGGAAACACCATATATTTT
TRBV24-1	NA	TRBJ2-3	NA	CATSDFWRAGTDTQYF	TGTGCCACCAGTGATTTTTGGAGGGCGGGCACAGATACGCAGTATTTT